This T cell receptor beta chain was observed in a study of beta chain features in type 1 diabetes. The V end lost 0 bases, the J end lost 7 bases, and 7 bases lay between the germline ends. Germline V gene sequence: CDR1 SGHRS, CDR2 YFSETQ. The CDR3 runs 13 residues. Sorting gave populations that all exceeded 98% purity. Whole-study results and caveats: Sequencing used cDNA, and cells with high TCR expression could therefore be over-represented. TCRB CDR3 length was moderately but significantly reduced in all four CD4+ subsets of Type 1 diabetes patients.

What was sequenced were expressed TCRB transcripts, since all of the isolated RNA had been reverse transcribed. Generated by immunoSEQ multiplex PCR, the TCRdb table keeps only in-frame clones and is missing some. The sample has some 640,000 clones; more than 12% are singletons. This clone was recorded a few times. What it binds is unknown. The V and J genes are TRBV5-1 and TRBJ2-2; no clear D. Sequencing input: naive CD4+ T cells from blood. The clonotype was recovered from a man younger than 35 with type 1 diabetes. In nucleotides, the CDR3 is TGCGCCAGCAGCTTGGCTAAAATCGGGGAGCTGTTTTTT. Its protein product is CASSLAKIGELFF. The full variable domain, with the rest looked up from reference TRBV5-1 and TRBJ2-2, is KAGVTQTPRYLIKTRGQQVTLSCSPISGHRSVSWYQQTPGQGLQFLFEYFSETQRNKGNFPGRFSGRQFSNSRSEMNVSTLELGDSALYLCASSLAKIGELFFGEGSRLTVL.